This section outlines one T cell receptor (beta chain) sequence together with its context. Its target is not known. The junction shows a germline mismatch at one end, possibly a read error. The source of the sample is a study of tumor-infiltrating lymphocytes in primary liver carcinoma. Study in general: The number of productive TCRbeta reads per sample ranged from roughly 3.5 to 7.13 million and was similar across tissue types.

The length of the CDR3 is 16 residues. Germline values: CDR1 SGHVS, CDR2 FQNEAQ. Constant-region priming of roughly 490 ng total RNA yielded TCR beta cDNA. Slightly modified ARM-PCR, run as three nested multiplex PCR rounds, produced the TCR beta libraries. The opening two PCR rounds, approximately 10 cycles each, paired TRBV1-TRBV30 forward primers with a C-beta reverse primer. TCRdb called the multiplex PCR reads again in MiXCR, with one record for every CDR3 protein. The sample consists of about 310,000 distinct CDR3 sequences, nearly 60% of them appearing once. Extraction also yielded germline DNA, while blood RNA was obtained from unsorted whole blood. Whole-study findings and limits: Tumors had a top-250-clone fraction that was significantly higher than blood (p = 0.039).

Sequenced material: peripheral blood. This TCR was sampled from a woman between 25 and 40 years old with primary liver carcinoma and hepatitis B virus infection. The rearrangement links TRBV7-8 to TRBJ2-1; 11 bases align to TRBD2. Here the CDR3 reads CTSGLIPGLADNEQFF. The CDR3 region has the DNA TGTACCAGCGGCTTAATCCCGGGACTAGCGGACAATGAGCAGTTCTTC.